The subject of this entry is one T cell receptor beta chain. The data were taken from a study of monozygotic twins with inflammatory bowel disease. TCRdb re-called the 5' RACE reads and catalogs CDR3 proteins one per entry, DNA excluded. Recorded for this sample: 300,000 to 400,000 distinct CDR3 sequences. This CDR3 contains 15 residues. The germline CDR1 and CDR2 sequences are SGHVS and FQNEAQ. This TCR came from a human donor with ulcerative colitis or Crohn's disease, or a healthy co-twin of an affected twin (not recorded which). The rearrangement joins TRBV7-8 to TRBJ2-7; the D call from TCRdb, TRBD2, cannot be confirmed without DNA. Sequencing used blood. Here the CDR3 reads CASSPRGDYGGEQYF.